The T cell receptor beta chain under discussion was sequenced for a study of blood T cell repertoires in COVID-19. Study-level background: Samples of COVID-19 (acute and convalescent) were obtained from the United States, Italy and Spain. The cDNA or gDNA used as material had been derived from T cells, B-cell-depleted T cells, or PBMCs.

This clone came up once. In the original analysis: Amplifying reference gene primers gave estimates of nucleated cell counts. TCRdb keeps only in-frame clones here, not all; method: immunoSEQ multiplex PCR. V and J calls and clone size are as listed in that table; D and trimming were resolved from the DNA. There are around 110,000 clones in the sample; 83% occur only once, and under 3% lies in the top ten. The material sequenced was peripheral blood. The TCR was taken from a man between 25 and 39 years old with acute or convalescent COVID-19.

The CDR3 DNA sequence: TGTGCCTGGAGTGACTCGCCCGCCGGGGAGCTGTTTTTT. Translating it yields CAWSDSPAGELFF. The chain links TRBV30 to TRBJ2-2; D is ambiguous. Germline values: CDR1 GTSNPN, CDR2 SVGIG (reference sequence). CDR3 length: 13 amino acids. Trimming took 1 base from V and 6 from J, leaving 9 bases between them.